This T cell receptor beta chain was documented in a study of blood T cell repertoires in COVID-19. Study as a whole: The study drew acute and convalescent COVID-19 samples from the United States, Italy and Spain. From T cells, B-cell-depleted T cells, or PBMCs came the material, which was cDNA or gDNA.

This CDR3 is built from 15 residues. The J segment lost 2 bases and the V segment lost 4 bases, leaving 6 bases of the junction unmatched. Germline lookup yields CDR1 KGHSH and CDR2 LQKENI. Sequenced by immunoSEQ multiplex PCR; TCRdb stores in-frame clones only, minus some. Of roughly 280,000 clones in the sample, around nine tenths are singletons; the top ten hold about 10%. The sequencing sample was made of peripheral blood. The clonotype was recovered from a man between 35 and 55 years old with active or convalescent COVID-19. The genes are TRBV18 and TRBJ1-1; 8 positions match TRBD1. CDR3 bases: TGTGCCAGCTCACTCGGGACAGGCCCTAACACTGAAGCTTTCTTT. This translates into CASSLGTGPNTEAFF.